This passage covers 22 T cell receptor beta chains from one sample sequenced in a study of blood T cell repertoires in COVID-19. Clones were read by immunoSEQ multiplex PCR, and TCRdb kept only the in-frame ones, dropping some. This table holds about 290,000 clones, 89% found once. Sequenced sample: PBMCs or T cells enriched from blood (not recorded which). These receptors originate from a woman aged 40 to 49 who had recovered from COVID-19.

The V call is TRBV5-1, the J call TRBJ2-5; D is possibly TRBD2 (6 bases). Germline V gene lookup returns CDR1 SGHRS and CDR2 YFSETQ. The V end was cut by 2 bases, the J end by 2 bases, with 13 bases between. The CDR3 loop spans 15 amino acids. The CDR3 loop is CASSFIGGAQETQYF. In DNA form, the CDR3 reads TGCGCCAGCAGCTTTATTGGCGGGGCACAAGAGACCCAGTACTTC.

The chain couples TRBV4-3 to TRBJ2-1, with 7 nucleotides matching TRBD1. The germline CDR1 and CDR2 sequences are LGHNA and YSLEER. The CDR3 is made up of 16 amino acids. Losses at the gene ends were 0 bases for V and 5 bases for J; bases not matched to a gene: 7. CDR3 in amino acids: CASSQDIGGSNNEQFF. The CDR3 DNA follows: TGCGCCAGCAGCCAAGATATAGGGGGCTCTAACAATGAGCAGTTCTTC.

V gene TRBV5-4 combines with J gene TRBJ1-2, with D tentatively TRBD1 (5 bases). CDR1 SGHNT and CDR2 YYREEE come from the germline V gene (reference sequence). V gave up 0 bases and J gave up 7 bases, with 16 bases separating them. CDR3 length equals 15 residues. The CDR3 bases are TGTGCCAGCAGCTTGGTTGGGATCCGCGGGGGTGGCTACACCTTC. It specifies CASSLVGIRGGGYTF.

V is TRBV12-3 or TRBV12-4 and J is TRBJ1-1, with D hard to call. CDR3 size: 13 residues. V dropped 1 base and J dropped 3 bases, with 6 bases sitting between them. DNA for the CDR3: TGTGCCAGCAGTTTAGTATCGGACACTGAAGCTTTCTTT. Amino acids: CASSLVSDTEAFF.

CDR3 DNA sequence: TGTGCCAGTAGTCCAGGGTGGAGCCCGAACACTGAAGCTTTCTTT. Amino acid sequence: CASSPGWSPNTEAFF. This chain connects TRBV19 to TRBJ1-1; D perhaps matches TRBD1 (5 bases). Trimming took 5 bases from V and 1 from J, leaving 14 bases between them. Looked up from germline, CDR1 is LNHDA and CDR2 is SQIVND (reference sequence). This CDR3 has 15 residues.

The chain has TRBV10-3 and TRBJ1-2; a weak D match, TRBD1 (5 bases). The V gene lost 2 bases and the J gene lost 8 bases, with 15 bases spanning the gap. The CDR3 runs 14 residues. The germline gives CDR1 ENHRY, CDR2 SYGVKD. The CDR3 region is CAISEPQGREGYTF. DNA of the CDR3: TGTGCCATCAGTGAGCCTCAGGGTCGAGAGGGCTACACCTTC.

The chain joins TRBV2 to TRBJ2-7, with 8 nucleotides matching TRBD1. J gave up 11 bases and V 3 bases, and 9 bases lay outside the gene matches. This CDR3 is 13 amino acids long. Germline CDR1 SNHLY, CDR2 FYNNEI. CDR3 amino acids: CASSDLWTGKEYF. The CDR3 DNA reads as TGTGCCAGCAGTGACCTATGGACAGGGAAGGAGTACTTC.

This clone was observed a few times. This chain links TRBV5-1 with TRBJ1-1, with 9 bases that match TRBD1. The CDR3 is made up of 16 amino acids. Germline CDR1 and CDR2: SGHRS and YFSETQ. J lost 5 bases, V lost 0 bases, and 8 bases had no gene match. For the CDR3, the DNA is TGCGCCAGCAGCTTGGCCACCGGGACAGGGATGACTGAAGCTTTCTTT. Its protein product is CASSLATGTGMTEAFF.

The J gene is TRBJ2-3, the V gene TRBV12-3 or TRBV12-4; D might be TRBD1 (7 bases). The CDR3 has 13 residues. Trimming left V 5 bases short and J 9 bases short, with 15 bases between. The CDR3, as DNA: TGTGCCAGCAGTCGCTCGGAGGGGGCGACGCAGTATTTT. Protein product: CASSRSEGATQYF.

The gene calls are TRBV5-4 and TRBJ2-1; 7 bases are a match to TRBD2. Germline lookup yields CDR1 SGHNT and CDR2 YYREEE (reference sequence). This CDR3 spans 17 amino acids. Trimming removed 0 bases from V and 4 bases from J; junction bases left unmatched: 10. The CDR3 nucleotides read TGTGCCAGCAGCTTGGCGTCCGGGAGGACCACATACAATGAGCAGTTCTTC. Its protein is CASSLASGRTTYNEQFF.

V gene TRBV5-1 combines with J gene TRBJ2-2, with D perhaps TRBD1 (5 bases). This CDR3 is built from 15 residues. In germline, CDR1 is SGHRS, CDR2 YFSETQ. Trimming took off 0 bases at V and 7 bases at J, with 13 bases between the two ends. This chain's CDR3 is CASSLGVRVGGELFF. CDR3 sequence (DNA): TGCGCCAGCAGCTTGGGTGTCAGGGTCGGCGGGGAGCTGTTTTTT.

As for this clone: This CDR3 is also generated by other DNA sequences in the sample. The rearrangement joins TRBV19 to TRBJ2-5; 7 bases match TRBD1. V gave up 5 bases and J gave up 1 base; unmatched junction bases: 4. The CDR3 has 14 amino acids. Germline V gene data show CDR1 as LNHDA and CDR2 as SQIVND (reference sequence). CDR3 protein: CASSPRTGQETQYF. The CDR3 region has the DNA TGTGCCAGTAGTCCCCGGACAGGCCAAGAGACCCAGTACTTC. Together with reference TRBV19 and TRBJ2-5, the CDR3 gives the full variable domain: DGGITQSPKYLFRKEGQNVTLSCEQNLNHDAMYWYRQDPGQGLRLIYYSQIVNDFQKGDIAEGYSVSREKKESFPLTVTSAQKNPTAFYLCASSPRTGQETQYFGPGTRLLVL.

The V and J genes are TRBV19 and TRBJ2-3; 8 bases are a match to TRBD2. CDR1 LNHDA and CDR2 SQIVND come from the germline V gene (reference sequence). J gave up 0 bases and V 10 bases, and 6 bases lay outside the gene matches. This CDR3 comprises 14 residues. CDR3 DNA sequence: TGTGCCACCAGACTAGCGACCAGCACAGATACGCAGTATTTT. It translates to CATRLATSTDTQYF.

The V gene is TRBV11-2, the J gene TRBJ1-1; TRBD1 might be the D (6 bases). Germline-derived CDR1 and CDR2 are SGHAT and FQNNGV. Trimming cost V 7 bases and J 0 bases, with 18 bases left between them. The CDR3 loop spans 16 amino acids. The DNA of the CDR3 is TGTGCCAGCACCATCTACCCCCAGGGGCTGAACACTGAAGCTTTCTTT. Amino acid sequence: CASTIYPQGLNTEAFF.

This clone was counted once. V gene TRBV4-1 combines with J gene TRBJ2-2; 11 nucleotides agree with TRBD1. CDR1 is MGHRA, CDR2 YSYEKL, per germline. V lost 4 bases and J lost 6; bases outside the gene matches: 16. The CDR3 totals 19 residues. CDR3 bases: TGCGCCAGCAGCCTTCCGCAGGACCTGGGACAGGGGGTCTCCGGGGAGCTGTTTTTT. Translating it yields CASSLPQDLGQGVSGELFF.

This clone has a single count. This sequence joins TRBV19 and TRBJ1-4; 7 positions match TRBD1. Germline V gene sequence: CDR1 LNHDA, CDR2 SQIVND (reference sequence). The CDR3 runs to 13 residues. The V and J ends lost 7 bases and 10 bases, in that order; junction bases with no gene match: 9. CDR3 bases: TGTGCCAGTATGGGACAGAAAGTCGGAAAACTGTTTTTT. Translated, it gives CASMGQKVGKLFF.

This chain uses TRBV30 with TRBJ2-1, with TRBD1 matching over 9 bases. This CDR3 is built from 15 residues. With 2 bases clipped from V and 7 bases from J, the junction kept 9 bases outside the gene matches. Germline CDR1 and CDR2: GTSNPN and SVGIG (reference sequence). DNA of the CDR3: TGTGCCTGGAGTCCCCGGGACAGGGACAAAAATGAGCAGTTCTTC. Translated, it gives CAWSPRDRDKNEQFF.

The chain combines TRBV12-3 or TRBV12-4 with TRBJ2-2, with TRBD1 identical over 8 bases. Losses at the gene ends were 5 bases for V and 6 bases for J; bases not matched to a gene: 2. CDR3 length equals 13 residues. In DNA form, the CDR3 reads TGTGCCAGCAGTCCACAGGGGGCCGGGGAGCTGTTTTTT. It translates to CASSPQGAGELFF.

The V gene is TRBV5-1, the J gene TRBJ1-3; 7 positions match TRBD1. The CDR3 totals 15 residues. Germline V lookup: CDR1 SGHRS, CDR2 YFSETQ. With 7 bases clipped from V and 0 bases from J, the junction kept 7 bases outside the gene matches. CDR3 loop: CASRGTASSGNTIYF. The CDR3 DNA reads TGCGCCAGCCGGGGGACAGCGAGCTCTGGAAACACCATATATTTT.

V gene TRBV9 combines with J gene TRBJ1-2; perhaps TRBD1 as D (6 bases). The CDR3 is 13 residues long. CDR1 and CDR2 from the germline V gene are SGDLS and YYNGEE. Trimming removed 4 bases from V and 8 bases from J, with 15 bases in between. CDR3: CASSPTGLGGYTF. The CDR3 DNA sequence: TGTGCCAGCAGCCCCACAGGGCTTGGGGGCTACACCTTC.

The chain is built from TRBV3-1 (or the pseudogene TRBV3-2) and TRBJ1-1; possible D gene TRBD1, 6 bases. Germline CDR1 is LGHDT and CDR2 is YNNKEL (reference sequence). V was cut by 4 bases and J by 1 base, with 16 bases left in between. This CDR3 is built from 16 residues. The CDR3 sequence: CASSPTGFGANTEAFF. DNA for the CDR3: TGTGCCAGCAGCCCTACAGGGTTTGGGGCGAACACTGAAGCTTTCTTT.

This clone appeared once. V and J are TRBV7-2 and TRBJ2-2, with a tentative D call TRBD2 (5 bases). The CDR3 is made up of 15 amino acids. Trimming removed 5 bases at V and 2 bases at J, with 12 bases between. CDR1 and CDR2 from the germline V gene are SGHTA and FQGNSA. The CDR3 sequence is CASSPASLNTGELFF. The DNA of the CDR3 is TGTGCCAGCAGCCCAGCTAGCCTTAACACCGGGGAGCTGTTTTTT. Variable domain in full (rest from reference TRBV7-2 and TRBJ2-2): GAGVSQSPSNKVTEKGKDVELRCDPISGHTALYWYRQSLGQGLEFLIYFQGNSAPDKSGLPSDRFSAERTGGSVSTLTIQRTQQEDSAVYLCASSPASLNTGELFFGEGSRLTVL.